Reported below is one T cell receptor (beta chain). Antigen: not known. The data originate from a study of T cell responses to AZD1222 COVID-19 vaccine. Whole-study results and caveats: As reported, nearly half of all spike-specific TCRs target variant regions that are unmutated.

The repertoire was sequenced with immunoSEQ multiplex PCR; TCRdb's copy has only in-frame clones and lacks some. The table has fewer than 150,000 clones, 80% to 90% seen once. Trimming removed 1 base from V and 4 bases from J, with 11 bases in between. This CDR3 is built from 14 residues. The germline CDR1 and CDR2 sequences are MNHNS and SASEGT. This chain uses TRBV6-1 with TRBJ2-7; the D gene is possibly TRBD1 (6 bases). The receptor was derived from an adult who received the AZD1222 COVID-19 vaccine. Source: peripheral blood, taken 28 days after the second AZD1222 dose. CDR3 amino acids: CASSEGGQMYEQYF. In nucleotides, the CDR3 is TGTGCCAGCAGTGAAGGGGGACAAATGTACGAGCAGTACTTC.